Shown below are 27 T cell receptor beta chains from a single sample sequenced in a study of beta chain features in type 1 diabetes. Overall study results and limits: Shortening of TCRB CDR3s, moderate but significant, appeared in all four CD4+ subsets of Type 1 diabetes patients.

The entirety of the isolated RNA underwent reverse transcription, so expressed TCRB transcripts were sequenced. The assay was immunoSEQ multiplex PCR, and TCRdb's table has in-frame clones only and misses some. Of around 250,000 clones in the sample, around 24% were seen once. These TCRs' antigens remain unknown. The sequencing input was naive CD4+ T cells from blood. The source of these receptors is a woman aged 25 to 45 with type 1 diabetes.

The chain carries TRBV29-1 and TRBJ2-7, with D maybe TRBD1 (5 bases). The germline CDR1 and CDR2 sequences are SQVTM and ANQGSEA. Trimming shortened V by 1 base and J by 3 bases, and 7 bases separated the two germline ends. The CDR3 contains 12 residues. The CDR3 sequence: CSVEGQHYEQYF. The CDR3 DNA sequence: TGCAGCGTTGAAGGACAGCACTACGAGCAGTACTTC.

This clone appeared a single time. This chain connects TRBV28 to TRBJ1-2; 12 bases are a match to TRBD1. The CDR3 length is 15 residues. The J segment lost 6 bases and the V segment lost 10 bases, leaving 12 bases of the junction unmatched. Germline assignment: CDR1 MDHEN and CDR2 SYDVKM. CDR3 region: CAIMDGTGGSHGYTF. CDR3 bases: TGTGCCATCATGGACGGGACAGGGGGCAGTCATGGCTACACCTTC.

CDR3: CASSPQAGAEAFF. The CDR3 bases are TGTGCCAGCAGCCCGCAGGCGGGAGCTGAAGCTTTCTTT. This sequence joins TRBV9 and TRBJ1-1, with D unresolved. The V gene lost 4 bases and the J gene lost 6 bases, with 13 bases spanning the gap. The CDR3 is 13 amino acids. In germline, CDR1 is SGDLS, CDR2 YYNGEE.

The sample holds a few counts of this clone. The CDR3 region has the DNA TGCGCCAGCAGCCAAGATCGTACTAGCGGGAGCACAGATACGCAGTATTTT. Protein product: CASSQDRTSGSTDTQYF. This chain joins TRBV4-1 and TRBJ2-3; TRBD2 matches at 9 bases. CDR1 MGHRA and CDR2 YSYEKL come from the germline V gene. Trimming at V came to 0 bases and at J to 0 bases, leaving 4 bases not matched to a gene. The CDR3 sequence is 17 residues long.

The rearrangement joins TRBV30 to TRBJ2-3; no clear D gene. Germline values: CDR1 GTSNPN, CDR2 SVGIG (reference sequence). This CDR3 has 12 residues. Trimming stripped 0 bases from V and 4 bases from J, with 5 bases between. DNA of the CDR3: TGTGCCTGGAGTGTATCGTCAGATACGCAGTATTTT. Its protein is CAWSVSSDTQYF.

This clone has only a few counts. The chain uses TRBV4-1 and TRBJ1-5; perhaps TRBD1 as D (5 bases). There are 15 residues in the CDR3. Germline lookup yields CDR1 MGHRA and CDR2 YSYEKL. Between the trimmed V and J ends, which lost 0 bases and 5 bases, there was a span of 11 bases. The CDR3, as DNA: TGCGCCAGCAGCCAAGAAGTAGTAGGGGATCAGCCCCAGCATTTT. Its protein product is CASSQEVVGDQPQHF.

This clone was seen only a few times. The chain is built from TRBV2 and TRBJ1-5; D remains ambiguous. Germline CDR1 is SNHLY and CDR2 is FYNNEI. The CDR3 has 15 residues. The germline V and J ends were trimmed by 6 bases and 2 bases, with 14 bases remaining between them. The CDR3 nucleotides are TGTGCCAGCAGCCCACAGAGCACTGGCAATCAGCCCCAGCATTTT. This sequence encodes CASSPQSTGNQPQHF.

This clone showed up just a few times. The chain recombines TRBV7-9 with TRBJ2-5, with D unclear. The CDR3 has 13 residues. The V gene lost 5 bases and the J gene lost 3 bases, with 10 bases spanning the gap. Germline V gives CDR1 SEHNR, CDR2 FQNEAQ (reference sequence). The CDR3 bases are TGTGCCAGCAGCCTACGAACAGAAGAGACCCAGTACTTC. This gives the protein CASSLRTEETQYF. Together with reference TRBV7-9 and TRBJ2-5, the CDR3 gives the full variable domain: DTGVSQNPRHKITKRGQNVTFRCDPISEHNRLYWYRQTLGQGPEFLTYFQNEAQLEKSRLLSDRFSAERPKGSFSTLEIQRTEQGDSAMYLCASSLRTEETQYFGPGTRLLVL.

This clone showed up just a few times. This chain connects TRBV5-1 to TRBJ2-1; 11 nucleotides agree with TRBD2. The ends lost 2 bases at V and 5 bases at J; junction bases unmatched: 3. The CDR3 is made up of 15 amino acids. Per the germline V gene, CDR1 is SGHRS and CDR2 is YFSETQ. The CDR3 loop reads CASSLIAGGDNEQFF. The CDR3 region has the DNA TGCGCCAGCAGCTTAATAGCGGGAGGGGACAATGAGCAGTTCTTC.

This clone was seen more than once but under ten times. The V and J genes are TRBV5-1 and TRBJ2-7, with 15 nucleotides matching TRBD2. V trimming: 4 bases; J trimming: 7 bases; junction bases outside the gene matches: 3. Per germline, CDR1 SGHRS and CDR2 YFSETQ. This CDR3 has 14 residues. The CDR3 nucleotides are TGCGCCAGCAGCGTGGGACTAGCGGGAGGTGAGCAGTACTTC. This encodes CASSVGLAGGEQYF.

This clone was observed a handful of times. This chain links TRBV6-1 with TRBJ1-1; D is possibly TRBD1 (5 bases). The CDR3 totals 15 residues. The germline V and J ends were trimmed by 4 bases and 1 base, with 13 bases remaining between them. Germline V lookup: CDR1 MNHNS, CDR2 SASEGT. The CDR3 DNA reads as TGTGCCAGCAGTGCTCCCGGGGGGACGAACACTGAAGCTTTCTTT. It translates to CASSAPGGTNTEAFF.

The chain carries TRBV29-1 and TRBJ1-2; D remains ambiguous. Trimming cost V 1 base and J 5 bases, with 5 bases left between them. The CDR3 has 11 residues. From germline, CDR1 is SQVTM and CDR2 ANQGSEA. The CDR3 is CSVEVEYGYTF. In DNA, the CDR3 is TGCAGCGTTGAAGTCGAGTATGGCTACACCTTC.

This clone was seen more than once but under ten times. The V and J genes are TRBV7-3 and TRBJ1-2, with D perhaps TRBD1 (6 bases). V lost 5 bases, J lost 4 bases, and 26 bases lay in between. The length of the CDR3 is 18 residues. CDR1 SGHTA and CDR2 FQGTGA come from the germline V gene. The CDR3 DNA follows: TGTGCCAGCAGCCCCACTGGATCGGGGCAGGGGAACTTCTATGGCTACACCTTC. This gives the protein CASSPTGSGQGNFYGYTF. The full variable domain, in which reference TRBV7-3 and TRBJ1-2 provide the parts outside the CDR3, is GAGVSQTPSNKVTEKGKYVELRCDPISGHTALYWYRQSLGQGPEFLIYFQGTGAADDSGLPNDRFFAVRPEGSVSTLKIQRTERGDSAVYLCASSPTGSGQGNFYGYTFGSGTRLTVV.

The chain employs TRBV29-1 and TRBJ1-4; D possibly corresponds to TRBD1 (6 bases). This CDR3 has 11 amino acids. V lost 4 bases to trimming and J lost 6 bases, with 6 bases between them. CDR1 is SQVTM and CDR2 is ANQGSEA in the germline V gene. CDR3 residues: CSVGQDEKLFF. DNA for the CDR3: TGCAGCGTTGGACAGGATGAAAAACTGTTTTTT.

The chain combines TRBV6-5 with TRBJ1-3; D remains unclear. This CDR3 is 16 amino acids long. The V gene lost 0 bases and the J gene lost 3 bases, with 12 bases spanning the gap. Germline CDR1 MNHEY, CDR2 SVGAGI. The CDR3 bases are TGTGCCAGCAGTTACTCGGGAGGCTTTCTTGGAAACACCATATATTTT. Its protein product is CASSYSGGFLGNTIYF.

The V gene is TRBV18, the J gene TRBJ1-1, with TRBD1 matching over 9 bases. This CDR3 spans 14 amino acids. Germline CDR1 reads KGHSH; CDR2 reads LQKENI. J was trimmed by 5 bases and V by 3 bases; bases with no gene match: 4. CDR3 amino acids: CASSPGTGYTEAFF. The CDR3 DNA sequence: TGTGCCAGCTCACCTGGGACAGGGTATACTGAAGCTTTCTTT.

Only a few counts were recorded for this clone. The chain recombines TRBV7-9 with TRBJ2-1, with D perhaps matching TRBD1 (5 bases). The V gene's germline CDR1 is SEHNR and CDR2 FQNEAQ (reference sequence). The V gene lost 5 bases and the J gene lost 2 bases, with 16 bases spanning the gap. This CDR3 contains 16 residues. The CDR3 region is CASSHTRVTTYNEQFF. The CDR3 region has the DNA TGTGCCAGCAGCCATACCAGGGTAACCACCTACAATGAGCAGTTCTTC. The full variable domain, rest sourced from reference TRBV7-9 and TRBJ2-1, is DTGVSQNPRHKITKRGQNVTFRCDPISEHNRLYWYRQTLGQGPEFLTYFQNEAQLEKSRLLSDRFSAERPKGSFSTLEIQRTEQGDSAMYLCASSHTRVTTYNEQFFGPGTRLTVL.

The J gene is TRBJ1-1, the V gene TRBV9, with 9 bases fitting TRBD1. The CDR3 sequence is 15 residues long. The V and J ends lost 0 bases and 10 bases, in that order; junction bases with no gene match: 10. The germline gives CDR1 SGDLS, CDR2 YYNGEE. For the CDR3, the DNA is TGTGCCAGCAGCGTAGATTGGACAGGGGTCACATCAGCTTTCTTT. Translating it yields CASSVDWTGVTSAFF.

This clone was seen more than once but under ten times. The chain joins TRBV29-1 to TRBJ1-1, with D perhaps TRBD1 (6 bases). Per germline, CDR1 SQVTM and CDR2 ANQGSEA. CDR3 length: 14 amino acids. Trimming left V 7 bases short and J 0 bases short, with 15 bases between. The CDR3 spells CSADRQAMNTEAFF. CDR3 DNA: TGCAGCGCCGACCGACAGGCCATGAACACTGAAGCTTTCTTT. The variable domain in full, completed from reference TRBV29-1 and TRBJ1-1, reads SAVISQKPSRDICQRGTSLTIQCQVDSQVTMMFWYRQQPGQSLTLIATANQGSEATYESGFVIDKFPISRPNLTFSTLTVSNMSPEDSSIYLCSADRQAMNTEAFFGQGTRLTVV.

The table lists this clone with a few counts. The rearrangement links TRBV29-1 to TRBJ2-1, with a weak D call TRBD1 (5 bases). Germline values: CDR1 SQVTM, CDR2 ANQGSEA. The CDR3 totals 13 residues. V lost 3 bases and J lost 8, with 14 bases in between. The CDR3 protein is CSVDVTGGDEQFF. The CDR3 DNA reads TGCAGCGTTGACGTTACAGGTGGCGATGAGCAGTTCTTC.

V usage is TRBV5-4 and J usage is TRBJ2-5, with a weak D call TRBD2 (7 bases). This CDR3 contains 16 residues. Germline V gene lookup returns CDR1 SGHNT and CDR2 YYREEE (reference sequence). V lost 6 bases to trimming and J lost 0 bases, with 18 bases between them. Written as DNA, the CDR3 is TGTGCCAGCAATCTTGGTGGGGGGGCGGACCAAGAGACCCAGTACTTC. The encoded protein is CASNLGGGADQETQYF.

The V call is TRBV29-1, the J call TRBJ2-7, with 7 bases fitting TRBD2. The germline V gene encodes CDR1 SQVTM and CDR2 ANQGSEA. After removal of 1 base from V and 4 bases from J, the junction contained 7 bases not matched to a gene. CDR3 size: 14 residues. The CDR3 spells CSVEVGGSGYEQYF. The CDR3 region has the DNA TGCAGCGTTGAAGTGGGAGGGTCCGGTTACGAGCAGTACTTC.

CDR3 sequence reads: CASSQDSRRGGANVLTF. The CDR3 region has the DNA TGCGCCAGCAGCCAAGATAGCCGGCGCGGGGGGGCCAACGTCCTGACTTTC. The chain employs TRBV4-1 and TRBJ2-6; a weak D match, TRBD2 (5 bases). The CDR3 runs to 17 residues. V was shortened by 0 bases and J by 4 bases, with 13 bases between the two germline ends. Germline assignment: CDR1 MGHRA and CDR2 YSYEKL.

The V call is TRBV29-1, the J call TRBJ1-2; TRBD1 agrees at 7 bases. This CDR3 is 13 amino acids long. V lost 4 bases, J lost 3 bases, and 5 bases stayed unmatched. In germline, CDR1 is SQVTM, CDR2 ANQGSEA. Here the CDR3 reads CSVGRTGDYGYTF. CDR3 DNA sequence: TGCAGCGTTGGTAGAACAGGGGACTATGGCTACACCTTC.

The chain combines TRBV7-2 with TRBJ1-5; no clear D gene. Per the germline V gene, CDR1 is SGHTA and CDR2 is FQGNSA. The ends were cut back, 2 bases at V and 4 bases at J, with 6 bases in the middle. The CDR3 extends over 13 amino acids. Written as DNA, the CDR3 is TGTGCCAGCAGCTTACCGGGAAATCAGCCCCAGCATTTT. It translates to CASSLPGNQPQHF.

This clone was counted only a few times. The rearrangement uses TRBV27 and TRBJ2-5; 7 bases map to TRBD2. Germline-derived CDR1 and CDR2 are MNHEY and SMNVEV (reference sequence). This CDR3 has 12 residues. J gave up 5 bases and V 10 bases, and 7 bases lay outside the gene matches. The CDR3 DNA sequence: TGTGCCACCGGGGGGTACGGGGAGACCCAGTACTTC. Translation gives CATGGYGETQYF.

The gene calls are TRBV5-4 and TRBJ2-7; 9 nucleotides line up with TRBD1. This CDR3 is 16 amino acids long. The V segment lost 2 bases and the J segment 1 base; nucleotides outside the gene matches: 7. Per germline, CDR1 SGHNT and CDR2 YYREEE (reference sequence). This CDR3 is CASSFSLDRGSYEQYF. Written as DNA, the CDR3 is TGTGCCAGCAGCTTTAGCTTGGACAGGGGTTCCTACGAGCAGTACTTC. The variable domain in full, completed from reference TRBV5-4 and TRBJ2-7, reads ETGVTQSPTHLIKTRGQQVTLRCSSQSGHNTVSWYQQALGQGPQFIFQYYREEENGRGNFPPRFSGLQFPNYSSELNVNALELDDSALYLCASSFSLDRGSYEQYFGPGTRLTVT.